A selection of T cell receptor beta chains follows, all from one sample in a study of T-cell memory formation after mild COVID-19. TCRdb re-called the 5' RACE reads with MiXCR, one entry per CDR3 protein. There are roughly 45,000 distinct CDR3 sequences in the sample; 25% to 35% occur only once, and roughly two fifths lies in the top ten. The sequenced sample was PBMCs or a T cell subset sorted from them (not recorded which). The origin of the receptors is a man aged 18 to 29 who had mild COVID-19 (a few samples of this study predate the infection). Cell type and time point are not known. Both conserved end residues are part of each CDR3. A D gene is named only where the DNA matches it firmly. The listing skips clone size in some rows; elsewhere it reads once, few, many or a size class.

v_gene: TRBV6-5; d_gene: .; j_gene: TRBJ2-3; abundance: many; CDR3nt: TGTGCCAGCAGTTCGACAGGCGGGCATGGAGATACGCAGTATTTT; CDR3aa: CASSSTGGHGDTQYF
v_gene: TRBV2; d_gene: TRBD2; j_gene: TRBJ2-7; abundance: .; CDR3nt: TGTGCCAGCATCGCTAGCGGGAGCCTCCCCTACGAGCAGTACTTC; CDR3aa: CASIASGSLPYEQYF
v_gene: TRBV6-2/TRBV6-3; d_gene: .; j_gene: TRBJ2-5; abundance: few; CDR3nt: TGTGCCAGCAGTTACCCCCGGATGTGGTCCAGTGGAAAGACCCAGTACTTC; CDR3aa: CASSYPRMWSSGKTQYF
v_gene: TRBV12-1; d_gene: .; j_gene: TRBJ2-3; abundance: few; CDR3nt: TGTGCCAGCAGCTCCGAGGCCGGGAACAGGACAGATACGCAGTATTTT; CDR3aa: CASSSEAGNRTDTQYF
v_gene: TRBV15; d_gene: .; j_gene: TRBJ2-5; abundance: few; CDR3nt: TGTGCCACCAGCAGAGAAGGGGTGGGGACCCAGTACTTC; CDR3aa: CATSREGVGTQYF
v_gene: TRBV20-1; d_gene: .; j_gene: TRBJ2-1; abundance: .; CDR3nt: TGCAGTGCTAGAGACCTATACGAGAGCTCCTACAATGAGCAGTTCTTC; CDR3aa: CSARDLYESSYNEQFF
v_gene: TRBV7-9; d_gene: TRBD1; j_gene: TRBJ1-3; abundance: .; CDR3nt: TGTGCCAGCAGTTCCCCGACAGGGGTCGGCTCTGGAAACACCATATATTTT; CDR3aa: CASSSPTGVGSGNTIYF
v_gene: TRBV6-1; d_gene: .; j_gene: TRBJ2-5; abundance: .; CDR3nt: TGTGCCAGCAGCCCGGGGAGAGGGCGGGGAGAGACCCAGTACTTC; CDR3aa: CASSPGRGRGETQYF
v_gene: TRBV20-1; d_gene: .; j_gene: TRBJ2-7; abundance: many; CDR3nt: TGCAGTGCTAGATCTGCCGGGGTCTCCTACGAGCAGTACTTC; CDR3aa: CSARSAGVSYEQYF
v_gene: TRBV12-3/TRBV12-4; d_gene: .; j_gene: TRBJ2-1; abundance: many; CDR3nt: TGTGCCAGCAGTTTCGCCTCAACGGGTGAGCAGTTCTTC; CDR3aa: CASSFASTGEQFF
v_gene: TRBV29-1; d_gene: .; j_gene: TRBJ1-1; abundance: few; CDR3nt: TGCAGCGTTCTGGACATACTGAACACTGAAGCTTTCTTT; CDR3aa: CSVLDILNTEAFF
v_gene: TRBV5-1; d_gene: .; j_gene: TRBJ2-7; abundance: few; CDR3nt: TGCGCCAGCAGATCCTCCTACGAGCAGTACTTC; CDR3aa: CASRSSYEQYF
v_gene: TRBV29-1; d_gene: .; j_gene: TRBJ2-5; abundance: few; CDR3nt: TGCAGCGTTGCGAGCCTAGATGTTGGGACCCAGTACTTC; CDR3aa: CSVASLDVGTQYF
v_gene: TRBV4-1; d_gene: .; j_gene: TRBJ2-7; abundance: many; CDR3nt: TGCGCCAGCAGCCAAGACAGGTCATCCTACGAGCAGTACTTC; CDR3aa: CASSQDRSSYEQYF
v_gene: TRBV4-1; d_gene: .; j_gene: TRBJ2-5; abundance: .; CDR3nt: TGCGCCAGCAGCAACAACCAGGGGAAGACCCAGTACTTC; CDR3aa: CASSNNQGKTQYF
v_gene: TRBV20-1; d_gene: TRBD2; j_gene: TRBJ2-7; abundance: .; CDR3nt: TGCAGTGCCGGACTAGCGGGTCCGACCTACGAGCAGTACTTC; CDR3aa: CSAGLAGPTYEQYF
v_gene: TRBV9; d_gene: .; j_gene: TRBJ2-1; abundance: few; CDR3nt: TGTGCCAGCAGCGTAGAGCCGGAACCGGGGAACACTGAGCAGTTCTTC; CDR3aa: CASSVEPEPGNTEQFF
v_gene: TRBV7-2; d_gene: .; j_gene: TRBJ1-2; abundance: .; CDR3nt: TGTGCCAGCACCCCTTTGCTCTATGGCTACACCTTC; CDR3aa: CASTPLLYGYTF
v_gene: TRBV20-1; d_gene: .; j_gene: TRBJ1-1; abundance: few; CDR3nt: TGCAGTGCTAGAGGGGGGGGTACGAACACTGAAGCTTTCTTT; CDR3aa: CSARGGGTNTEAFF
v_gene: TRBV6-2/TRBV6-3; d_gene: TRBD2; j_gene: TRBJ2-5; abundance: .; CDR3nt: TGTGCCAGCAGTTACAGAGGTCTAGCGGGGAGCGAGACCCAGTACTTC; CDR3aa: CASSYRGLAGSETQYF
v_gene: TRBV4-1; d_gene: TRBD2; j_gene: TRBJ2-1; abundance: .; CDR3nt: TGCGCCAGCAGCCTTCTACCGGGACTAGCGGGGGCCGGCAATGAGCAGTTCTTC; CDR3aa: CASSLLPGLAGAGNEQFF
v_gene: TRBV2; d_gene: .; j_gene: TRBJ1-6; abundance: few; CDR3nt: TGTGCCAGCAGTGAACCGGGACTTTCCGCGACTAATTCACCCCTCCACTTT; CDR3aa: CASSEPGLSATNSPLHF
v_gene: TRBV5-6; d_gene: .; j_gene: TRBJ2-5; abundance: .; CDR3nt: TGTGCCAGCAGCTTTTCTGCAGGGAGAGAGACCCAGTACTTC; CDR3aa: CASSFSAGRETQYF
v_gene: TRBV4-1; d_gene: .; j_gene: TRBJ1-4; abundance: few; CDR3nt: TGCGCCAGCAGCCAAGCAACGGGTAATGAAAAACTGTTTTTT; CDR3aa: CASSQATGNEKLFF
v_gene: TRBV5-1; d_gene: TRBD2; j_gene: TRBJ2-7; abundance: few; CDR3nt: TGCGCCAGCAATCCGGGACTAGCGGCCTACGAGCAGTACTTC; CDR3aa: CASNPGLAAYEQYF
v_gene: TRBV7-2; d_gene: TRBD1; j_gene: TRBJ1-5; abundance: .; CDR3nt: TGTGCCAGCAGCGCCGGGACAGCTTATAGCAATCAGCCCCAGCATTTT; CDR3aa: CASSAGTAYSNQPQHF
v_gene: TRBV7-2; d_gene: .; j_gene: TRBJ1-5; abundance: few; CDR3nt: TGTGCCAGCAGCTTAGCCGGCCACGTCCTGGGTGACCAGCCCCAGCATTTT; CDR3aa: CASSLAGHVLGDQPQHF
v_gene: TRBV12-3/TRBV12-4; d_gene: TRBD1; j_gene: TRBJ2-1; abundance: many; CDR3nt: TGTGCCAGCGCGGGACAGGGGGCGAGCTCCTACAATGAGCAGTTCTTC; CDR3aa: CASAGQGASSYNEQFF
v_gene: TRBV4-1; d_gene: .; j_gene: TRBJ1-6; abundance: once; CDR3nt: TGCGCCAGCAGCTTCAGGGGTGTGGGATCACCCCTCCACTTT; CDR3aa: CASSFRGVGSPLHF
v_gene: TRBV18; d_gene: TRBD2; j_gene: TRBJ2-1; abundance: once; CDR3nt: TGTGCCAGCTCACCTATGACTAGCGGGGCAAATGAGCAGTTCTTC; CDR3aa: CASSPMTSGANEQFF
v_gene: TRBV6-2/TRBV6-3; d_gene: .; j_gene: TRBJ2-5; abundance: few; CDR3nt: TGTGCCAGCAGTTACCGTCACTCCGGGACCCAGTACTTC; CDR3aa: CASSYRHSGTQYF
v_gene: TRBV15; d_gene: .; j_gene: TRBJ2-5; abundance: .; CDR3nt: TGTGCCACCAGCAGCCGTACGGGGGCGGAAGAGACCCAGTACTTC; CDR3aa: CATSSRTGAEETQYF